The source of this T cell receptor (beta chain) is a study of blood T cell repertoires in COVID-19. Study at large: PBMCs, B-cell-depleted T cells, or T cells were the source of the cDNA or gDNA that made up the material.

This CDR3 has 18 amino acids. V was cut by 1 base and J by 6 bases, with 22 bases left in between. Per the germline V gene, CDR1 is SGHAT and CDR2 is FQNNGV. The authors' processing: Estimation of nucleated cell counts relied on the amplification of reference gene primers. The table came from immunoSEQ multiplex PCR; TCRdb's copy has only in-frame clones and leaves some out. V, J and clone size reflect that table, while D and trimming were determined from the DNA. The sample lists around 230,000 clones, around four fifths occurring once. The sequence came from a woman in her fifties or sixties with acute or convalescent COVID-19. This chain connects TRBV11-2 to TRBJ2-4; D might be TRBD1 (6 bases). The sample consisted of peripheral blood. This chain's CDR3 is CASSLVGVPGQKRNIQYF. The CDR3 DNA reads as TGTGCCAGCAGCTTAGTTGGGGTCCCTGGACAGAAGAGAAACATTCAGTACTTC.